Following are 31 T cell receptor beta chains from one sample sequenced in a study of OX40 agonist ivuxolimab in advanced cancers. Here immunoSEQ multiplex PCR was the method, and the copy in TCRdb shows in-frame clones only, minus some. Among almost 70,000 clones listed, 86% were seen once. This sample comprised CD4+ or CD8+ T cells sorted from blood, obtained in a trial of the OX40 agonist ivuxolimab. These receptors all come from an adult with an advanced solid tumor such as melanoma, head and neck, liver or kidney cancer.

This clone showed up just a few times. This chain links TRBV7-2 with TRBJ2-5; TRBD1 matches 7 bases. Germline V gene sequence: CDR1 SGHTA, CDR2 FQGNSA. The trim removed 4 bases at V and 3 bases at J, leaving 2 bases unmatched. The CDR3 spans 13 residues. In nucleotides, the CDR3 is TGTGCCAGCAGCTCGGGACAGAAAGAGACCCAGTACTTC. Translating gives CASSSGQKETQYF.

Only one count was recorded for this clone. V is TRBV29-1 and J is TRBJ1-2; maybe TRBD1 (5 bases). Germline V CDR1 and CDR2: SQVTM, ANQGSEA. The CDR3 is 13 residues long. Trimming left V 4 bases short and J 8 bases short, with 17 bases between. The CDR3 region has the DNA TGCAGCGTTGGGGACGGGGGAACGGGCGGCTACACCTTC. It yields the protein CSVGDGGTGGYTF.

This chain uses TRBV25-1 with TRBJ1-6, with a tentative D call TRBD1 (5 bases). V gave up 7 bases and J gave up 10 bases, with 14 bases separating them. Germline V CDR1 and CDR2: MGHDK, SYGVNS. The CDR3 is made up of 13 amino acids. The CDR3 loop is CASTRELSSPLHF. CDR3 coding DNA: TGTGCCAGCACCAGGGAGTTAAGCTCACCCCTCCACTTT.

This clone was observed once. This rearrangement joins TRBV6-5 to TRBJ1-1; D remains ambiguous. V lost 2 bases, J lost 6 bases, and 7 bases lay in between. The length of the CDR3 is 12 residues. Per the germline V gene, CDR1 is MNHEY and CDR2 is SVGAGI. This CDR3 reads CASSYDYSEAFF. The CDR3 region has the DNA TGTGCCAGCAGTTACGATTACTCTGAAGCTTTCTTT.

The genes are TRBV9 and TRBJ1-1; D is perhaps TRBD1 (6 bases). The CDR3 is 16 amino acids. V lost 2 bases, J lost 4 bases, and 18 bases lay in between. CDR1 and CDR2 (germline): SGDLS, YYNGEE. The CDR3 nucleotides are TGTGCCAGCAGCGTGGCCCCGGGACGAGGGGGCACTGAAGCTTTCTTT. Residues: CASSVAPGRGGTEAFF.

The rearrangement joins TRBV6-6 to TRBJ1-2; tentatively, D is TRBD1 (6 bases). Germline CDR1 MNHNY, CDR2 SVGAGI (reference sequence). This CDR3 contains 12 residues. Deletions cut 4 bases from V and 7 bases from J, with 10 bases between. The CDR3 DNA follows: TGTGCCAGCAGTTTAAAGGGGGTTGGCTACACCTTC. Translating gives CASSLKGVGYTF.

Only one count was recorded for this clone. The chain employs TRBV18 and TRBJ2-3; possible D gene TRBD2, 6 bases. V lost 0 bases and J 0 bases, leaving 10 bases between the germline ends. The CDR3 consists of 16 residues. From germline, CDR1 is KGHSH and CDR2 LQKENI. CDR3 loop: CASSPPGRYSTDTQYF. Written as DNA, the CDR3 is TGTGCCAGCTCACCACCGGGGAGGTATAGCACAGATACGCAGTATTTT.

V and J are TRBV5-1 and TRBJ2-7; no clear D gene. CDR3 size: 14 residues. V gave up 0 bases and J gave up 2 bases, with 9 bases separating them. Looked up from germline, CDR1 is SGHRS and CDR2 is YFSETQ. CDR3 amino acids: CASSLEGLTYEQYF. The CDR3, as DNA: TGCGCCAGCAGCTTGGAAGGGCTAACCTACGAGCAGTACTTC.

This sequence joins TRBV5-6 and TRBJ2-5; 9 bases map to TRBD2. Trimming at V came to 2 bases and at J to 3 bases, leaving 5 bases not matched to a gene. The CDR3 is made up of 15 amino acids. Germline V gene data show CDR1 as SGHDT and CDR2 as YYEEEE. The CDR3 DNA reads as TGTGCCAGCAGCTTTGGGATAGCGGGGGAAGAGACCCAGTACTTC. Translated: CASSFGIAGEETQYF.

This rearrangement joins TRBV7-6 to TRBJ1-5; TRBD1 matches at 7 bases. V lost 0 bases and J lost 1; bases outside the gene matches: 6. Germline V gene lookup returns CDR1 SGHVS and CDR2 FNYEAQ. This CDR3 region has 17 residues. The CDR3 bases are TGTGCCAGCAGCTTAGCATCCTACAGGGGAAGCAATCAGCCCCAGCATTTT. Residues: CASSLASYRGSNQPQHF. The full variable domain, its missing parts supplied by reference TRBV7-6 and TRBJ1-5, is GAGVSQSPRYKVTKRGQDVALRCDPISGHVSLYWYRQALGQGPEFLTYFNYEAQQDKSGLPNDRFSAERPEGSISTLTIQRTEQRDSAMYRCASSLASYRGSNQPQHFGDGTRLSIL.

The table lists this clone with a count of one. V is TRBV7-9 and J is TRBJ2-7; D gene uncertain. The V end lost 1 base, the J end lost 5 bases, and 6 bases lay between the germline ends. Looked up from germline, CDR1 is SEHNR and CDR2 is FQNEAQ (reference sequence). This CDR3 comprises 12 residues. CDR3 DNA sequence: TGTGCCAGCAGCTTAGTAGGCGACGAGCAGTACTTC. It yields the protein CASSLVGDEQYF. Full variable domain (remainder filled in from reference TRBV7-9 and TRBJ2-7): DTGVSQNPRHKITKRGQNVTFRCDPISEHNRLYWYRQTLGQGPEFLTYFQNEAQLEKSRLLSDRFSAERPKGSFSTLEIQRTEQGDSAMYLCASSLVGDEQYFGPGTRLTVT.

The chain carries TRBV5-1 and TRBJ1-2; 7 bases are a match to TRBD1. The V gene end was trimmed by 4 bases and the J gene end by 0 bases; junction bases not matched to a gene: 3. This CDR3 spans 14 amino acids. The V gene's germline CDR1 is SGHRS and CDR2 YFSETQ. Here the CDR3 DNA reads TGCGCCAGCAGCCTGGGACAGCCTAACTATGGCTACACCTTC. It is translated as CASSLGQPNYGYTF.

The chain carries TRBV19 and TRBJ2-5, with 7 bases identical to TRBD2. Per germline, CDR1 LNHDA and CDR2 SQIVND (reference sequence). This CDR3 is built from 14 residues. Trimming cost V 3 bases and J 5 bases; bases outside gene matches: 6. As DNA, the CDR3 is TGTGCCAGTAGTATGACTAGCTATTCCGAGACCCAGTACTTC. Translated, it gives CASSMTSYSETQYF.

V usage is TRBV28 and J usage is TRBJ1-6; no clear D gene. This CDR3 is 14 amino acids long. CDR1 is MDHEN, CDR2 SYDVKM, per germline. V shed 5 bases and J shed 5 bases, with 10 bases lying between them. CDR3 residues: CASSQRWNNSPLHF. The CDR3 DNA sequence: TGTGCCAGCAGTCAGAGATGGAATAATTCACCCCTCCACTTT. Based on the CDR3 plus reference TRBV28 and TRBJ1-6, the full variable domain is DVKVTQSSRYLVKRTGEKVFLECVQDMDHENMFWYRQDPGLGLRLIYFSYDVKMKEKGDIPEGYSVSREKKERFSLILESASTNQTSMYLCASSQRWNNSPLHFGNGTRLTVT.

CDR3 coding DNA: TGTGCCAGCAGCTTCCGGGACACCTCTAGCACAGATACGCAGTATTTT. It encodes CASSFRDTSSTDTQYF. This chain links TRBV7-2 with TRBJ2-3, with D possibly being TRBD1 (6 bases). The CDR3 runs 16 residues. The germline gives CDR1 SGHTA, CDR2 FQGNSA. Between the trimmed V and J ends, which lost 3 bases and 0 bases, there was a span of 13 bases.

V and J are TRBV11-3 and TRBJ2-4, with TRBD2 matching 8 bases. The CDR3 totals 18 residues. Germline CDR1 is SGHNT and CDR2 is YENEEA. After removal of 0 bases from V and 1 base from J, the junction contained 8 bases not matched to a gene. CDR3 nucleotide sequence: TGTGCCAGCAGCTTAGATTGGGCGGGGGGCCCTGCCAAAAACATTCAGTACTTC. It specifies CASSLDWAGGPAKNIQYF.

This chain uses TRBV11-2 with TRBJ1-5; TRBD1 matches at 8 bases. CDR1 is SGHAT and CDR2 is FQNNGV in the germline V gene. Losses at the gene ends were 6 bases for V and 6 bases for J; bases not matched to a gene: 10. This CDR3 has 15 residues. The CDR3 region is CASSPTGERGQPQHF. CDR3 nucleotide sequence: TGTGCCAGCAGTCCGACAGGGGAGCGGGGTCAGCCCCAGCATTTT.

The chain carries TRBV7-2 and TRBJ1-5, with 7 bases that match TRBD1. This CDR3 contains 15 residues. In germline, CDR1 is SGHTA, CDR2 FQGNSA. Trimming removed 5 bases from V and 6 bases from J; junction bases left unmatched: 10. The CDR3 region is CASSTGAGSGQPQHF. The CDR3 bases are TGTGCCAGCAGCACAGGGGCGGGATCGGGTCAGCCCCAGCATTTT.

V and J are TRBV18 and TRBJ1-2, with 9 bases fitting TRBD1. The CDR3 has 15 residues. Losses at the gene ends were 3 bases for V and 3 bases for J; bases not matched to a gene: 5. Germline CDR1 KGHSH, CDR2 LQKENI. Here the CDR3 DNA reads TGTGCCAGCTCACCGGGACAGGGCAAGTACTATGGCTACACCTTC. Protein: CASSPGQGKYYGYTF.

In this sample, this clone turned up a few times. This sequence joins TRBV6-5 and TRBJ2-7; 9 bases agree with TRBD1. Germline CDR1 and CDR2: MNHEY and SVGAGI. V shed 2 bases, J shed 1 base, and the junction held 6 bases outside the gene matches. The CDR3 contains 16 residues. CDR3: CASSYTGGQGSYEQYF. CDR3 coding DNA: TGTGCCAGCAGTTACACGGGGGGACAGGGTTCCTACGAGCAGTACTTC.

This rearrangement joins TRBV5-4 to TRBJ2-7, with D perhaps TRBD1 or TRBD2 (5 bases each). The CDR3 length is 17 residues. V was pared by 1 base and J by 0 bases, with 17 bases between. From germline, CDR1 is SGHNT and CDR2 YYREEE (reference sequence). This CDR3 is CASSLISGTLASYEQYF. CDR3 coding DNA: TGTGCCAGCAGCTTGATTTCCGGGACGCTAGCCTCCTACGAGCAGTACTTC.

The chain links TRBV7-2 to TRBJ1-2; D gene ambiguous. The CDR3 loop spans 14 amino acids. Germline CDR1 is SGHTA and CDR2 is FQGNSA. Trimming removed 5 bases from V and 2 bases from J, with 12 bases in between. The CDR3: CASSPRTVNYGYTF. The CDR3 nucleotides read TGTGCCAGCAGCCCGAGGACGGTAAACTATGGCTACACCTTC.

Turning to this clone: Germline and junction disagree at one end, which may indicate a read error. The chain is built from TRBV28 and TRBJ2-7; 8 bases are a match to TRBD1. Germline values: CDR1 MDHEN, CDR2 SYDVKM. The CDR3 runs to 11 residues. DNA of the CDR3: TGTGCCGGAGGGGGACGGGACAGGCTCACCTTC. Encoded protein: CAGGGRDRLTF.

This chain uses TRBV7-9 with TRBJ1-1, with D perhaps TRBD1 (5 bases). Germline V lookup: CDR1 SEHNR, CDR2 FQNEAQ (reference sequence). This CDR3 spans 14 amino acids. The V end was cut by 6 bases, the J end by 5 bases, with 16 bases between. Here the CDR3 DNA reads TGTGCCAGCAGATTAAGTCAGGGTGGGACTGAAGCTTTCTTT. Amino acid sequence: CASRLSQGGTEAFF.

The chain is built from TRBV10-1 and TRBJ1-2, with D uncertain. Per germline, CDR1 WNHNN and CDR2 SYGVQD (reference sequence). The ends were cut back, 5 bases at V and 7 bases at J, with 17 bases in the middle. This CDR3 has 14 amino acids. CDR3 sequence: CASSSPKRGCGYTF. The DNA for the CDR3 is TGCGCCAGCAGTAGCCCTAAACGGGGATGTGGCTACACCTTC.

The chain uses TRBV27 and TRBJ1-2; 9 nucleotides match TRBD1. Germline CDR1 is MNHEY and CDR2 is SMNVEV (reference sequence). This CDR3 has 14 amino acids. Trimming at V came to 4 bases and at J to 5 bases, leaving 5 bases not matched to a gene. CDR3 sequence reads: CASSSGQGPYGYTF. For the CDR3, the DNA is TGTGCCAGCAGTTCGGGACAGGGCCCTTATGGCTACACCTTC.

CDR3 sequence (DNA): TGCGCCAGCAGTGAATTCCGCAGGGCAAGTTATGGCTACACCTTC. This translates into CASSEFRRASYGYTF. The V and J genes are TRBV10-1 and TRBJ1-2; D possibly corresponds to TRBD1 (5 bases). Germline V gene sequence: CDR1 WNHNN, CDR2 SYGVQD (reference sequence). CDR3 length equals 15 residues. V lost 3 bases, J lost 5 bases, and 16 bases lay in between.

The V and J genes are TRBV5-6 and TRBJ2-3; 13 positions agree with TRBD2. The CDR3 consists of 16 residues. Germline CDR1 SGHDT, CDR2 YYEEEE. Trimming at V came to 4 bases and at J to 5 bases, leaving 7 bases not matched to a gene. CDR3 loop: CASSETSGGKVDTQYF. The CDR3 nucleotides are TGTGCCAGCAGCGAGACTAGCGGGGGGAAAGTAGATACGCAGTATTTT.

The rearrangement links TRBV7-9 to TRBJ1-3, with TRBD1 matching over 7 bases. CDR1 and CDR2 (germline): SEHNR, FQNEAQ (reference sequence). V trimming: 5 bases; J trimming: 0 bases; junction bases outside the gene matches: 4. This CDR3 spans 15 amino acids. The CDR3 spells CASSPDRVSGNTIYF. As DNA, the CDR3 is TGTGCCAGCAGCCCCGACAGGGTCTCTGGAAACACCATATATTTT.

The chain uses TRBV12-5 and TRBJ1-6; no reliable D call. Deletions cut 1 base from V and 9 bases from J, with 10 bases between. CDR1 is LGHNT, CDR2 FRNRAP, per germline. There are 14 residues in the CDR3. CDR3 amino acids: CASGLGTDFSPLHF. CDR3 bases: TGTGCTAGTGGTTTGGGGACCGATTTTTCACCCCTCCACTTT.

The rearrangement joins TRBV11-3 to TRBJ1-5; no reliable D call. The CDR3 is 11 residues long. CDR1 SGHNT and CDR2 YENEEA come from the germline V gene. Trimming took off 4 bases at V and 5 bases at J, with 3 bases between the two ends. The CDR3 DNA is TGTGCCAGCAGCTCGCATCAGCCCCAGCATTTT. This translates into CASSSHQPQHF.